Shown below are 27 T cell receptor beta chains from a single sample sequenced in a study of blood T cell repertoires in COVID-19. Profiled with immunoSEQ multiplex PCR; TCRdb holds only in-frame clones, not every one. The table shows fewer than 200,000 clones, with 88% occurring only once. The sample consisted of peripheral blood. The receptors shown here come from a man between 60 and 70 years old with acute or convalescent COVID-19.

The chain is built from TRBV7-2 and TRBJ2-7, with a possible D match to TRBD2 (6 bases). In germline, CDR1 is SGHTA, CDR2 FQGNSA. This CDR3 spans 15 amino acids. Trimming took 7 bases from V and 5 from J, leaving 21 bases between them. This CDR3 reads CASTPGPGSDHEQYF. In DNA form, the CDR3 reads TGTGCCAGCACCCCAGGGCCCGGGAGTGATCACGAGCAGTACTTC.

This clone was recorded at least ten times. This chain joins TRBV24-1 and TRBJ1-5; D gene unclear. V shed 1 base and J shed 5 bases, with 2 bases lying between them. This CDR3 has 12 amino acids. Germline V lookup: CDR1 KGHDR, CDR2 SFDVKD. The CDR3 region has the DNA TGTGCCACCAGTGATTTCGATCAGCCCCAGCATTTT. Amino acid sequence: CATSDFDQPQHF.

This chain uses TRBV19 with TRBJ2-7, with 10 nucleotides matching TRBD1. Germline V gene data show CDR1 as LNHDA and CDR2 as SQIVND (reference sequence). The trim removed 6 bases at V and 4 bases at J, leaving 6 bases unmatched. This CDR3 has 14 amino acids. CDR3 sequence (DNA): TGTGCCAGTAGCCTCGGACAGGGGGGGTACGAGCAGTACTTC. It is translated as CASSLGQGGYEQYF.

The chain's CDR3 is CASSPGTGKVYEQYV. DNA of the CDR3: TGTGCCAGCAGCCCAGGGACAGGGAAGGTCTACGAGCAGTACGTC. V is TRBV7-2 and J is TRBJ2-7; 9 bases agree with TRBD1. The germline V gene has CDR1 SGHTA and CDR2 FQGNSA. This CDR3 has 15 residues. The V gene end was trimmed by 5 bases and the J gene end by 3 bases; junction bases not matched to a gene: 8.

The chain is built from TRBV7-3 and TRBJ2-6; weak D call: TRBD2 (5 bases). Trimming removed 4 bases at V and 1 base at J, with 14 bases between. Germline CDR1 is SGHTA and CDR2 is FQGTGA. This CDR3 contains 17 residues. The CDR3 nucleotides are TGTGCCAGCAGCTATAGATCCTTAGCGTCTGGGGCCAACGTCCTGACTTTC. Its translation: CASSYRSLASGANVLTF. Complete variable domain (other parts from reference TRBV7-3 and TRBJ2-6): GAGVSQTPSNKVTEKGKYVELRCDPISGHTALYWYRQSLGQGPEFLIYFQGTGAADDSGLPNDRFFAVRPEGSVSTLKIQRTERGDSAVYLCASSYRSLASGANVLTFGAGSRLTVL.

CDR3 region: CASSLSRNTEAFF. CDR3 nucleotide sequence: TGTGCCAGCAGTTTATCCAGGAACACTGAAGCTTTCTTT. The chain is built from TRBV27 and TRBJ1-1; D gene uncertain. Deletions cut 0 bases from V and 1 base from J, with 3 bases between. The germline V gene encodes CDR1 MNHEY and CDR2 SMNVEV (reference sequence). This CDR3 is built from 13 residues.

This chain uses TRBV10-3 with TRBJ2-2; 9 nucleotides match TRBD1. V was clipped by 6 bases and J by 5 bases; unmatched bases: 4. This CDR3 is built from 14 residues. CDR1 and CDR2 from the germline V gene are ENHRY and SYGVKD. The CDR3 coding sequence is TGTGCCATCAGGGGGGACAGGGATACCGGGGAGCTGTTTTTT. It yields the protein CAIRGDRDTGELFF.

CDR3 sequence reads: CASSFTGTSGDNEQFF. As DNA, the CDR3 is TGTGCCAGCAGCTTTACCGGGACTAGCGGCGACAATGAGCAGTTCTTC. The V call is TRBV4-2, the J call TRBJ2-1, with TRBD2 identical over 11 bases. The CDR3 totals 16 residues. The junction had 8 bases not matched to a gene; V was cut back by 5 bases and J by 5 bases. In germline, CDR1 is LGHNA, CDR2 YNFKEQ.

The V and J genes are TRBV5-1 and TRBJ1-4; unclear D gene. CDR1 is SGHRS, CDR2 YFSETQ, per germline. V was pared by 0 bases and J by 2 bases, with 8 bases between. This CDR3 contains 15 residues. For the CDR3, the DNA is TGCGCCAGCAGCTTGGACGGGGAGACTAATGAAAAACTGTTTTTT. The encoded protein is CASSLDGETNEKLFF. Complete variable domain (other parts from reference TRBV5-1 and TRBJ1-4): KAGVTQTPRYLIKTRGQQVTLSCSPISGHRSVSWYQQTPGQGLQFLFEYFSETQRNKGNFPGRFSGRQFSNSRSEMNVSTLELGDSALYLCASSLDGETNEKLFFGSGTQLSVL.

The chain recombines TRBV20-1 with TRBJ1-4; D is unresolved. Looked up from germline, CDR1 is DFQATT and CDR2 is SNEGSKA (reference sequence). V lost 7 bases and J 4 bases, leaving 7 bases between the germline ends. CDR3 length: 11 residues. The CDR3 is CSGRFNEKLFF. The CDR3 bases are TGCAGTGGCAGATTTAATGAAAAACTGTTTTTT.

The rearrangement uses TRBV11-2 and TRBJ2-4; 9 nucleotides agree with TRBD2. The CDR3 runs 17 residues. CDR1 and CDR2 (germline): SGHAT, FQNNGV. After removal of 1 base from V and 0 bases from J, the junction contained 4 bases not matched to a gene. The CDR3 loop is CASSLVGTSSAKNIQYF. CDR3 DNA sequence: TGTGCCAGCAGCTTAGTGGGGACTAGCTCAGCCAAAAACATTCAGTACTTC.

This clone was found once. The rearrangement joins TRBV2 to TRBJ1-2, with D perhaps matching TRBD1 (5 bases). Germline CDR1 reads SNHLY; CDR2 reads FYNNEI. Between the trimmed V and J ends, which lost 7 bases and 3 bases, there was a span of 18 bases. The CDR3 spans 15 residues. CDR3 region: CASTSRPEGDYGYTF. The CDR3 coding sequence is TGTGCCAGCACCTCAAGGCCCGAAGGGGACTATGGCTACACCTTC. The variable domain in full, completed from reference TRBV2 and TRBJ1-2, reads EPEVTQTPSHQVTQMGQEVILRCVPISNHLYFYWYRQILGQKVEFLVSFYNNEISEKSEIFDDQFSVERPDGSNFTLKIRSTKLEDSAMYFCASTSRPEGDYGYTFGSGTRLTVV.

The chain combines TRBV27 with TRBJ2-2; weak D call: TRBD2 (5 bases). Trimming pared 7 bases from V and 1 base from J, leaving 10 bases between. The germline V gene has CDR1 MNHEY and CDR2 SMNVEV (reference sequence). This CDR3 has 14 amino acids. CDR3 in amino acids: CASNLGGNTGELFF. The CDR3 DNA sequence: TGTGCCAGCAACCTTGGAGGGAACACCGGGGAGCTGTTTTTT.

V is TRBV12-5 and J is TRBJ2-2; D gene uncertain. Germline CDR1 reads LGHNT; CDR2 reads FRNRAP. The CDR3 spans 16 residues. V gave up 5 bases and J gave up 3 bases, with 16 bases separating them. The CDR3 is CASGLATGGYTGELFF. In DNA form, the CDR3 reads TGTGCTAGTGGTCTTGCCACGGGTGGGTACACCGGGGAGCTGTTTTTT.

This clone has a single count. This chain connects TRBV5-4 to TRBJ1-2, with TRBD1 matching 10 bases. The CDR3 sequence is 14 residues long. V trimming: 6 bases; J trimming: 6 bases; junction bases outside the gene matches: 8. From germline, CDR1 is SGHNT and CDR2 YYREEE (reference sequence). The CDR3 region is CASTTDRGQDGYTF. CDR3 DNA: TGTGCCAGCACCACTGACAGGGGGCAGGATGGCTACACCTTC.

This clone was observed a handful of times. This sequence joins TRBV5-1 and TRBJ1-2; 9 bases line up with TRBD1. The CDR3 loop spans 13 amino acids. After removal of 4 bases from V and 8 bases from J, the junction contained 6 bases not matched to a gene. The germline V gene has CDR1 SGHRS and CDR2 YFSETQ. The CDR3 loop reads CASSRDREGGYTF. The CDR3 nucleotides are TGCGCCAGCAGCCGGGACAGGGAAGGAGGCTACACCTTC. The full variable domain, in which reference TRBV5-1 and TRBJ1-2 provide the parts outside the CDR3, is KAGVTQTPRYLIKTRGQQVTLSCSPISGHRSVSWYQQTPGQGLQFLFEYFSETQRNKGNFPGRFSGRQFSNSRSEMNVSTLELGDSALYLCASSRDREGGYTFGSGTRLTVV.

J is TRBJ2-5 and V is TRBV12-3 or TRBV12-4, with unresolved D. V dropped 3 bases and J dropped 5 bases, with 4 bases sitting between them. The CDR3 spans 11 residues. The CDR3: CASSFGETQYF. The CDR3 DNA reads as TGTGCCAGCAGTTTTGGCGAGACCCAGTACTTC.

The gene calls are TRBV6-6 and TRBJ2-5; weak D call: TRBD2 (7 bases). The germline V and J ends were trimmed by 5 bases and 5 bases, with 9 bases remaining between them. There are 12 residues in the CDR3. Germline V CDR1 and CDR2: MNHNY, SVGAGI (reference sequence). CDR3 in DNA: TGTGCCAGCAGTCGGGGGGCGGAGACCCAGTACTTC. Protein product: CASSRGAETQYF.

The chain combines TRBV11-2 with TRBJ2-1, with 7 bases aligning to TRBD1. CDR3 length: 15 amino acids. CDR1 SGHAT and CDR2 FQNNGV come from the germline V gene. V lost 1 base to trimming and J lost 6 bases; unmatched junction nucleotides: 6. The CDR3 region has the DNA TGTGCCAGCAGCTTAGGACAGGGCGATTCCAATGAGCAGTTCTTC. Protein: CASSLGQGDSNEQFF.

The chain combines TRBV19 with TRBJ1-1; no firm D call. CDR3 length: 13 amino acids. Trimming left V 7 bases short and J 7 bases short, with 16 bases between. Germline V gene lookup returns CDR1 LNHDA and CDR2 SQIVND (reference sequence). This CDR3 is CASTSRVADEAFF. The CDR3 DNA reads TGTGCCAGTACCTCCCGGGTCGCTGATGAAGCTTTCTTT.

Only one count was recorded for this clone. The V call is TRBV18, the J call TRBJ1-2; the match to TRBD1 covers 7 bases. Trimming took 6 bases from V and 0 from J; bases not matched to a gene: 4. CDR3 size: 14 residues. Per the germline V gene, CDR1 is KGHSH and CDR2 is LQKENI. The CDR3 loop is CASSPTGSNYGYTF. The CDR3 DNA reads as TGTGCCAGCTCGCCGACAGGGTCTAACTATGGCTACACCTTC.

CDR3 region: CSASVPETQYF. The CDR3 nucleotides read TGCAGTGCTAGTGTCCCGGAGACCCAGTACTTC. The chain couples TRBV20-1 to TRBJ2-5; no clear D. Trimming removed 3 bases from V and 5 bases from J, with 7 bases in between. Per the germline V gene, CDR1 is DFQATT and CDR2 is SNEGSKA (reference sequence). This CDR3 is 11 amino acids long.

The DNA for the CDR3 is TGTGCCAGCAGTTTAGGGAGATCGCGGGAGCAGTACTTC. Translation gives CASSLGRSREQYF. The V and J genes are TRBV12-3 or TRBV12-4 and TRBJ2-7; no definite D call. The CDR3 covers 13 residues. The V end lost 1 base, the J end lost 7 bases, and 11 bases lay between the germline ends.

The J gene is TRBJ1-2, the V gene TRBV7-9; D is uncertain. Trimming took off 5 bases at V and 0 bases at J, with 4 bases between the two ends. CDR1 is SEHNR, CDR2 FQNEAQ, per germline (reference sequence). This CDR3 region has 12 residues. The CDR3 DNA reads TGTGCCAGCAGCGGCACTAACTATGGCTACACCTTC. The encoded protein is CASSGTNYGYTF.

The chain joins TRBV5-1 to TRBJ1-1; D gene unclear. Germline CDR1 and CDR2: SGHRS and YFSETQ. The V and J ends lost 4 bases and 5 bases respectively, with 18 bases between them. The CDR3 extends over 15 amino acids. This CDR3 reads CASSLSGGSGTEAFF. CDR3 coding DNA: TGCGCCAGCAGCCTATCGGGAGGGTCGGGGACTGAAGCTTTCTTT.

The rearrangement joins TRBV10-3 to TRBJ2-1; 8 bases agree with TRBD2. V was pared by 10 bases and J by 7 bases, with 6 bases of the junction left unmatched. Germline CDR1 is ENHRY and CDR2 is SYGVKD. CDR3 length: 12 residues. In DNA form, the CDR3 reads TGTGCCAGTCAAGCGGGAGTAAATGAGCAGTTCTTC. Translating it yields CASQAGVNEQFF.

A remark on this clone: The same CDR3 can be traced to other DNA sequences in this sample. This chain uses TRBV7-3 with TRBJ2-1, with 13 bases identical to TRBD2. V trimming: 3 bases; J trimming: 4 bases; junction bases outside the gene matches: 0. CDR1 and CDR2 from the germline V gene are SGHTA and FQGTGA. The CDR3 sequence is 15 residues long. CDR3 region: CASSLGLAGYNEQFF. Here the CDR3 DNA reads TGTGCCAGCAGCTTGGGACTAGCGGGATACAATGAGCAGTTCTTC.